Below are 11 T cell receptor beta chains sequenced from a single sample in a study of blood T cell repertoires in COVID-19. Generated by immunoSEQ multiplex PCR, the TCRdb table keeps only in-frame clones and is missing some. The data show hundreds of thousands of clones, with about 89% seen just once and 7.5% to 9.5% held by the top ten. The sequencing input was peripheral blood. The receptors here all came from a woman between 50 and 59 years old with COVID-19, enrolled during active disease.

The chain couples TRBV11-2 to TRBJ2-4, with TRBD2 identical over 8 bases. Germline V gene lookup returns CDR1 SGHAT and CDR2 FQNNGV. CDR3 length: 14 residues. V dropped 8 bases and J dropped 1; count of bases not matched to a gene: 4. CDR3 in DNA: TGTGCCAGCGGACTAGCCCTGGCCAAAAACATTCAGTACTTC. Residues: CASGLALAKNIQYF. The full variable domain, in which reference TRBV11-2 and TRBJ2-4 provide the parts outside the CDR3, is EAGVAQSPRYKIIEKRQSVAFWCNPISGHATLYWYQQILGQGPKLLIQFQNNGVVDDSQLPKDRFSAERLKGVDSTLKIQPAKLEDSAVYLCASGLALAKNIQYFGAGTRLSVL.

The chain combines TRBV30 with TRBJ1-1, with D tentatively TRBD1 (6 bases). The CDR3 consists of 12 residues. From germline, CDR1 is GTSNPN and CDR2 SVGIG (reference sequence). Trimming removed 4 bases at V and 1 base at J, with 7 bases between. Here the CDR3 reads CAWTGANTEAFF. DNA of the CDR3: TGTGCCTGGACAGGGGCGAACACTGAAGCTTTCTTT.

The rearrangement links TRBV9 to TRBJ1-5; 9 bases fit TRBD1. The CDR3 has 14 amino acids. Germline V gene data show CDR1 as SGDLS and CDR2 as YYNGEE. The J segment lost 2 bases and the V segment lost 4 bases, leaving 1 base of the junction unmatched. CDR3 residues: CASSRQGGNQPQHF. CDR3 nucleotides: TGTGCCAGCAGCCGACAGGGGGGCAATCAGCCCCAGCATTTT.

This chain connects TRBV7-9 to TRBJ2-4, with 9 bases that match TRBD1. This CDR3 comprises 17 residues. Germline V lookup: CDR1 SEHNR, CDR2 FQNEAQ (reference sequence). The junction had 8 bases not matched to a gene; V was cut back by 1 base and J by 4 bases. The DNA of the CDR3 is TGTGCCAGCAGCTTAGTCACTGAGGGACAGGGTAAAAACATTCAGTACTTC. This gives the protein CASSLVTEGQGKNIQYF.

The sample holds many counts of this clone. The chain joins TRBV30 to TRBJ1-4; 11 nucleotides agree with TRBD1. CDR1 and CDR2 (germline): GTSNPN, SVGIG (reference sequence). J gave up 6 bases and V 4 bases, and 4 bases lay outside the gene matches. This CDR3 spans 14 amino acids. DNA of the CDR3: TGTGCCTGGAATTGGGGACAGGGGGATGAAAAACTGTTTTTT. It is translated as CAWNWGQGDEKLFF.

The chain carries TRBV7-9 and TRBJ1-4; D possibly corresponds to TRBD1 (6 bases). V was shortened by 3 bases and J by 4 bases, with 9 bases between the two germline ends. The CDR3 length is 14 residues. In germline, CDR1 is SEHNR, CDR2 FQNEAQ (reference sequence). CDR3 DNA: TGTGCCAGCAGCTTTTTCAGGGGTAATGAAAAACTGTTTTTT. It yields the protein CASSFFRGNEKLFF.

This rearrangement joins TRBV5-4 to TRBJ2-1, with 8 bases matching TRBD1. The CDR3 totals 15 residues. J gave up 1 base and V 7 bases, and 7 bases lay outside the gene matches. Germline V gene data show CDR1 as SGHNT and CDR2 as YYREEE (reference sequence). The CDR3 DNA is TGTGCCAGCGCTCGCGGGGACAGGTCCTACAATGAGCAGTTCTTC. Translating it yields CASARGDRSYNEQFF.

This sequence joins TRBV5-8 and TRBJ1-6; D remains unclear. Trimming removed 1 base from V and 10 bases from J, with 9 bases in between. The CDR3 has 13 amino acids. Looked up from germline, CDR1 is SGHTS and CDR2 is YDEGEE. The CDR3 coding sequence is TGTGCCAGCAGCTTGAGAACAAACTCACCCCTCCACTTT. It yields the protein CASSLRTNSPLHF.

V and J are TRBV6-1 and TRBJ1-1, with 8 positions matching TRBD1. V shed 4 bases and J 5 bases; nucleotides not matched to a gene: 9. CDR1 MNHNS and CDR2 SASEGT come from the germline V gene. The CDR3 runs to 15 residues. The CDR3 bases are TGTGCCAGCAGTGCCCCACAGGGGGGCGATACTGAAGCTTTCTTT. Its protein is CASSAPQGGDTEAFF.

The chain links TRBV10-1 to TRBJ2-3, with a weak D call TRBD2 (5 bases). The CDR3 contains 13 residues. The germline V gene has CDR1 WNHNN and CDR2 SYGVQD (reference sequence). V was trimmed by 10 bases and J by 1 base, leaving 12 bases between them. CDR3 DNA sequence: TGCGCCACGGAGGACCGGGGCACAGATACGCAGTATTTT. Translation gives CATEDRGTDTQYF.

The V and J genes are TRBV11-3 and TRBJ2-1; TRBD1 aligns across 7 bases. This CDR3 contains 17 residues. The junction had 12 bases not matched to a gene; V was cut back by 3 bases and J by 4 bases. Germline V gene lookup returns CDR1 SGHNT and CDR2 YENEEA. For the CDR3, the DNA is TGTGCCAGCAGCTTCACAGGACAGGAAGGACAATACAATGAGCAGTTCTTC. It translates to CASSFTGQEGQYNEQFF.